The 26 T cell receptor beta chains reported below all come from one sample, sequenced in a study of cytomegalovirus exposure and HLA in healthy donors. Primers: 60 Vbeta forward and 13 Jbeta reverse. Assay used: immunoSEQ multiplex PCR; TCRdb lists only in-frame clones, some missing. The sample contains 100,000 or so clones, 13% to 15% of which appear only once. Sequenced material: PBMCs. The receptor source for this set is a female donor in good health and CMV-seronegative.

This chain joins TRBV6-4 and TRBJ1-1; maybe TRBD1 (5 bases). The V end lost 2 bases, the J end lost 6 bases, and 10 bases lay between the germline ends. Germline CDR1 and CDR2: MRHNA and SNTAGT. CDR3 length: 13 amino acids. CDR3 DNA: TGTGCCAGCAGTGACACCGCGGGGGCTGAAGCTTTCTTT. Its translation: CASSDTAGAEAFF.

This clone has a handful of counts. V is TRBV9 and J is TRBJ2-3; TRBD2 aligns across 8 bases. The J segment lost 1 base and the V segment lost 0 bases, leaving 4 bases of the junction unmatched. The germline V gene has CDR1 SGDLS and CDR2 YYNGEE. CDR3 length: 16 amino acids. For the CDR3, the DNA is TGTGCCAGCAGCGTAGGGCGGGAGGTGGGCACAGATACGCAGTATTTT. This sequence encodes CASSVGREVGTDTQYF.

J is TRBJ2-5 and V is TRBV9, with D perhaps matching TRBD2 (7 bases). The CDR3 spans 15 residues. V gave up 0 bases and J gave up 2 bases, with 11 bases separating them. CDR1 is SGDLS, CDR2 YYNGEE, per germline. DNA for the CDR3: TGTGCCAGCAGCGTAGGGGGGGGGCGGCAAGAGACCCAGTACTTC. Translating gives CASSVGGGRQETQYF. The full variable domain, with the rest looked up from reference TRBV9 and TRBJ2-5, is DSGVTQTPKHLITATGQRVTLRCSPRSGDLSVYWYQQSLDQGLQFLIQYYNGEERAKGNILERFSAQQFPDLHSELNLSSLELGDSALYFCASSVGGGRQETQYFGPGTRLLVL.

This clone came up a few times. This chain uses TRBV6-4 with TRBJ1-1; D is undetermined. V shed 0 bases and J shed 2 bases, with 7 bases lying between them. This CDR3 contains 14 residues. Germline CDR1 reads MRHNA; CDR2 reads SNTAGT. CDR3 coding DNA: TGTGCCAGCAGTGACTCGGCAGGCAACACTGAAGCTTTCTTT. Translation: CASSDSAGNTEAFF.

The V call is TRBV27, the J call TRBJ2-2; 11 nucleotides align to TRBD2. Germline values: CDR1 MNHEY, CDR2 SMNVEV (reference sequence). J was trimmed by 7 bases and V by 7 bases; bases with no gene match: 11. There are 16 residues in the CDR3. Here the CDR3 DNA reads TGTGCCAGCACACGGACTAGCGGGTATGAGGGCGGGGAGCTGTTTTTT. This codes for CASTRTSGYEGGELFF.

The CDR3 nucleotides read TGTGCCAGTAGTATTAGGGGGCACAGGGAGCTCCTACTCCCTTTGAACACTGAAGCTTTCTTT. This gives the protein CASSIRGHRELLLPLNTEAFF. This chain connects TRBV19 to TRBJ1-1; 7 bases fit TRBD1. The CDR3 has 21 amino acids. V dropped 3 bases and J dropped 0; count of bases not matched to a gene: 22. Per the germline V gene, CDR1 is LNHDA and CDR2 is SQIVND (reference sequence).

This sequence joins TRBV5-8 and TRBJ2-7; no clear D. This CDR3 region has 13 residues. Trimming took 1 base from V and 2 from J, leaving 7 bases between them. The V gene's germline CDR1 is SGHTS and CDR2 YDEGEE. Here the CDR3 DNA reads TGTGCCAGCAGCTTGTCCCTTACCTACGAGCAGTACTTC. This translates into CASSLSLTYEQYF. Together with reference TRBV5-8 and TRBJ2-7, the CDR3 gives the full variable domain: EAGVTQSPTHLIKTRGQQATLRCSPISGHTSVYWYQQALGLGLQFLLWYDEGEERNRGNFPPRFSGRQFPNYSSELNVNALELEDSALYLCASSLSLTYEQYFGPGTRLTVT.

The table lists this clone with a few counts. The V call is TRBV2, the J call TRBJ2-7; TRBD2 matches 9 bases. With 4 bases clipped from V and 3 bases from J, the junction kept 4 bases outside the gene matches. The CDR3 length is 14 residues. Germline CDR1 reads SNHLY; CDR2 reads FYNNEI. The CDR3 bases are TGTGCCAGCAGTGGACTAGCGGCCTTCTACGAGCAGTACTTC. Translating gives CASSGLAAFYEQYF.

This clone has more than one count but fewer than ten. The V call is TRBV13, the J call TRBJ2-5, with a possible D match to TRBD2 (5 bases). V was trimmed by 3 bases and J by 7 bases, leaving 6 bases between them. The CDR3 runs to 11 residues. Germline lookup yields CDR1 PRHDT and CDR2 FYEKMQ (reference sequence). The CDR3 coding sequence is TGTGCCAGCAGCTTTGGAGGGACCCAGTACTTC. Amino acids: CASSFGGTQYF.

The J gene is TRBJ1-1, the V gene TRBV29-1; D is undetermined. The CDR3 length is 14 residues. Germline V CDR1 and CDR2: SQVTM, ANQGSEA. V gave up 1 base and J gave up 1 base, with 10 bases separating them. CDR3 protein: CSVEARLSNTEAFF. CDR3 nucleotide sequence: TGCAGCGTTGAAGCCAGGCTATCGAACACTGAAGCTTTCTTT.

The rearrangement joins TRBV11-3 to TRBJ2-1; TRBD2 aligns across 10 bases. The CDR3 consists of 14 residues. Germline CDR1 is SGHNT and CDR2 is YENEEA. Germline trimming cut 5 bases from V and 9 bases from J; bases unmatched to any gene: 7. Written as DNA, the CDR3 is TGTGCCAGCAGCAAGAGCGGGGGGGGCGGTGAGCAGTTCTTC. The encoded protein is CASSKSGGGGEQFF. Together with reference TRBV11-3 and TRBJ2-1, the CDR3 gives the full variable domain: EAGVVQSPRYKIIEKKQPVAFWCNPISGHNTLYWYLQNLGQGPELLIRYENEEAVDDSQLPKDRFSAERLKGVDSTLKIQPAELGDSAVYLCASSKSGGGGEQFFGPGTRLTVL.

This clone was found a few times. The rearrangement links TRBV7-2 to TRBJ1-4; D possibly corresponds to TRBD1 (6 bases). The CDR3 spans 17 residues. Trimming cost V 2 bases and J 4 bases, with 17 bases left between them. Germline CDR1 is SGHTA and CDR2 is FQGNSA. The CDR3 loop reads CASSLRVAGVVNEKLFF. In nucleotides, the CDR3 is TGTGCCAGCAGCTTAAGAGTAGCAGGGGTCGTTAATGAAAAACTGTTTTTT.

The V call is TRBV6-1, the J call TRBJ1-4; D unclear. CDR3 size: 14 residues. The ends were cut back, 2 bases at V and 8 bases at J, with 12 bases in the middle. CDR1 and CDR2 (germline): MNHNS, SASEGT. CDR3: CASSEKGSREKLFF. In nucleotides, the CDR3 is TGTGCCAGCAGTGAAAAAGGGAGTAGAGAAAAACTGTTTTTT.

V and J are TRBV6-5 and TRBJ2-5; D may be TRBD2 (5 bases). The CDR3 has 15 amino acids. CDR1 is MNHEY and CDR2 is SVGAGI in the germline V gene. V lost 3 bases and J lost 4, with 15 bases in between. CDR3 region: CASSYGGQKGETQYF. In DNA, the CDR3 is TGTGCCAGCAGTTATGGCGGGCAGAAGGGAGAGACCCAGTACTTC.

The V call is TRBV4-1, the J call TRBJ2-7; 7 nucleotides line up with TRBD1. The CDR3 consists of 16 residues. J gave up 2 bases and V 4 bases, and 11 bases lay outside the gene matches. Germline V CDR1 and CDR2: MGHRA, YSYEKL. The CDR3 here is CASSPDYRGSAYEQYF. In DNA, the CDR3 is TGCGCCAGCAGCCCCGATTACAGGGGATCCGCCTACGAGCAGTACTTC.

This clone came up a few times. The gene calls are TRBV13 and TRBJ1-2; 10 bases map to TRBD1. The ends lost 5 bases at V and 5 bases at J; junction bases unmatched: 5. Germline V gene lookup returns CDR1 PRHDT and CDR2 FYEKMQ (reference sequence). This CDR3 region has 14 residues. CDR3 nucleotide sequence: TGTGCCAGCAGCCAGGGACAGGGGCCATATGGCTACACCTTC. Its protein is CASSQGQGPYGYTF.

This clone was detected a few times. The V gene is TRBV6-6, the J gene TRBJ1-1; D remains unclear. Trimming cost V 2 bases and J 0 bases, with 4 bases left between them. There are 13 residues in the CDR3. Germline loops: CDR1 MNHNY, CDR2 SVGAGI (reference sequence). This CDR3 is CASSYQLNTEAFF. CDR3 nucleotide sequence: TGTGCCAGCAGTTACCAGTTGAACACTGAAGCTTTCTTT.

The V and J genes are TRBV28 and TRBJ1-4; 7 bases fit TRBD1. The CDR3 contains 19 residues. Germline loops: CDR1 MDHEN, CDR2 SYDVKM. Trimming cost V 4 bases and J 4 bases; bases outside gene matches: 18. The CDR3 sequence: CASSSASITGTEGNEKLFF. For the CDR3, the DNA is TGTGCCAGCAGTTCCGCATCCATTACCGGGACAGAGGGTAATGAAAAACTGTTTTTT. The full variable domain, completed using reference TRBV28 and TRBJ1-4, is DVKVTQSSRYLVKRTGEKVFLECVQDMDHENMFWYRQDPGLGLRLIYFSYDVKMKEKGDIPEGYSVSREKKERFSLILESASTNQTSMYLCASSSASITGTEGNEKLFFGSGTQLSVL.

The V call is TRBV5-6, the J call TRBJ2-7; no reliable D call. Germline V lookup: CDR1 SGHDT, CDR2 YYEEEE. The CDR3 has 12 residues. Trimming took 3 bases from V and 6 from J, leaving 10 bases between them. The CDR3 coding sequence is TGTGCCAGCAGCTCCGGTGGTGGCGAGCAGTACTTC. Protein product: CASSSGGGEQYF.

The genes are TRBV19 and TRBJ2-7; 10 nucleotides line up with TRBD1. The V gene end was trimmed by 9 bases and the J gene end by 4 bases; junction bases not matched to a gene: 6. The length of the CDR3 is 13 residues. The germline gives CDR1 LNHDA, CDR2 SQIVND (reference sequence). CDR3 in amino acids: CASRDRGSYEQYF. As DNA, the CDR3 is TGTGCCAGCCGGGACAGGGGTTCGTACGAGCAGTACTTC.

About this clone: One end of the junction does not line up with germline, which may come from a read error. J is TRBJ2-7 and V is TRBV27; 8 bases fit TRBD1. This CDR3 region has 12 residues. The germline gives CDR1 MNHEY, CDR2 SMNVEV (reference sequence). The CDR3 loop reads CASRISGGAVHF. Here the CDR3 DNA reads TGTGCCAGCAGAATCTCAGGGGGCGCAGTCCACTTC.

The chain employs TRBV2 and TRBJ2-7, with a possible D match to TRBD2 (6 bases). The CDR3 is made up of 11 amino acids. Germline values: CDR1 SNHLY, CDR2 FYNNEI. Trimming left V 3 bases short and J 9 bases short, with 9 bases between. CDR3 bases: TGTGCCAGCAGTGACGGAGGGATGCAGTACTTC. Translation gives CASSDGGMQYF.

The V and J genes are TRBV5-4 and TRBJ2-2; 8 positions match TRBD1. V shed 4 bases and J 4 bases; nucleotides not matched to a gene: 12. The CDR3 has 17 residues. The germline V gene has CDR1 SGHNT and CDR2 YYREEE (reference sequence). This CDR3 reads CASSRSKRQGSTGELFF. The CDR3 nucleotides read TGTGCCAGCAGCCGGTCGAAACGACAGGGGAGCACCGGGGAGCTGTTTTTT.

The chain has TRBV19 and TRBJ2-1; weak D call: TRBD2 (6 bases). Germline-derived CDR1 and CDR2 are LNHDA and SQIVND (reference sequence). The length of the CDR3 is 16 residues. V lost 3 bases and J 0 bases, leaving 12 bases between the germline ends. CDR3 DNA: TGTGCCAGTAGTATCGGAGCGGGCCTCTCCTACAATGAGCAGTTCTTC. Its protein is CASSIGAGLSYNEQFF.

V and J are TRBV2 and TRBJ1-2, with a weak D call TRBD1 (6 bases). CDR3 length: 14 amino acids. Trimming left V 4 bases short and J 7 bases short, with 16 bases between. The germline CDR1 and CDR2 sequences are SNHLY and FYNNEI. CDR3 protein: CASSGAGAYIGYTF. As DNA, the CDR3 is TGTGCCAGCAGTGGGGCAGGGGCTTATATTGGCTACACCTTC.

This clone appeared a few times. The chain recombines TRBV5-1 with TRBJ2-1; D is possibly TRBD2 (6 bases). The CDR3 consists of 16 residues. Germline loops: CDR1 SGHRS, CDR2 YFSETQ. V was cut by 4 bases and J by 2 bases, with 16 bases left in between. In nucleotides, the CDR3 is TGCGCCAGCAGCACAGGTCCTTGGGGGGCCTACAATGAGCAGTTCTTC. It yields the protein CASSTGPWGAYNEQFF.